A selection of T cell receptor beta chains follows, all from one sample in a study of a mutant IDH1 vaccine in newly diagnosed glioma. The table came from immunoSEQ multiplex PCR; TCRdb's copy has only in-frame clones and leaves some out. The repertoire includes about 66,000 clones, 80% to 90% of them detected once, and 2.9% sits in the top ten. The source material was PBMCs, sampled from a glioma patient treated with radiotherapy, temozolomide or both. Source of these receptors: a young man with glioma. The CDR3 runs from the conserved cysteine through the conserved F or W. D genes are given only for firm matches. Clone size appears in some rows only: once, few, many, or a class for an expanded clone.

TRBJ1-6 | once | NA | TRBV13 | TGTGCCAGCAGCCGCGGGCAAAATTATGATTCACCCCTCCACTTT | CASSRGQNYDSPLHF
TRBJ2-3 | NA | NA | TRBV6-5 | TGTGCCAGCAGTCGCTCTCTCTTTGCAGATACGCAGTATTTT | CASSRSLFADTQYF
TRBJ2-7 | NA | NA | TRBV11-2 | TGTGCCAGCAGCTCCCTGGCGGGCAAGCAGTACTTC | CASSSLAGKQYF
TRBJ1-5 | NA | NA | TRBV29-1 | TGCAGCGTTGGGGAAGGGGAGCGCAATCAGCCCCAGCATTTT | CSVGEGERNQPQHF
TRBJ2-7 | NA | TRBD1 | TRBV11-2 | TGTGCCAGCAGCCTAGGACAGGGGATCTACGAGCAGTACTTC | CASSLGQGIYEQYF
TRBJ2-3 | once | TRBD2 | TRBV2 | TGTGCCAGCAGGGAACAACCGGGACTAGCGGGGGGCCCTAGCACAGATACGCAGTATTTT | CASREQPGLAGGPSTDTQYF
TRBJ1-5 | NA | NA | TRBV19 | TGTGCCAGTAGTATTATGGGCAATCAGCCCCAGCATTTT | CASSIMGNQPQHF
TRBJ2-1 | once | NA | TRBV11-2 | TGTGCCAGCAGCAACTTCCCTCCCGCAAGGCACAATGAGCAGTTCTTC | CASSNFPPARHNEQFF
TRBJ2-5 | NA | NA | TRBV7-2 | TGTGCCAGCAGCTTAGGAGGAGGGCCGCAAGAGACCCAGTACTTC | CASSLGGGPQETQYF
TRBJ1-3 | NA | NA | TRBV14 | TGTGCCAGCAGCCAAGCCTCTGGAAACACCATATATTTT | CASSQASGNTIYF
TRBJ2-3 | few | TRBD2 | TRBV10-1 | TGCGCCAGCAGTGAGTTCGGACTAGCGGGGGGAACAGATACGCAGTATTTT | CASSEFGLAGGTDTQYF
TRBJ2-3 | once | TRBD2 | TRBV9 | TGTGCCAGCAGCGTAGGCCCAAGCGGGGGGGCAACAGATACGCAGTATTTT | CASSVGPSGGATDTQYF
TRBJ2-3 | NA | NA | TRBV18 | TGTGCCAGCTCTCCACCCGTAACCCGCTCCACAGATACGCAGTATTTT | CASSPPVTRSTDTQYF
TRBJ2-7 | NA | NA | TRBV19 | TGTGCCAGTAGTCTACAGGGCTGGTACGAGCAGTACTTC | CASSLQGWYEQYF
TRBJ1-1 | once | NA | TRBV20-1 | TGCAGTGCTAAGAGGACTGAAGCTTTCTTT | CSAKRTEAFF
TRBJ1-4 | NA | TRBD1 | TRBV4-1 | TGCGCCAGCCGGACAGGGGAAAATGTGAGGGGTGAAAAACTGTTTTTT | CASRTGENVRGEKLFF
TRBJ1-6 | NA | NA | TRBV10-1 | TGCGCCAGCAGTGAGAACCGGGCCGGGAATTCACCCCTCCACTTT | CASSENRAGNSPLHF
TRBJ1-2 | NA | TRBD1 | TRBV14 | TGTGCCAGCAGCCTCCAGACAGGGAATCATGGCTACACCTTC | CASSLQTGNHGYTF